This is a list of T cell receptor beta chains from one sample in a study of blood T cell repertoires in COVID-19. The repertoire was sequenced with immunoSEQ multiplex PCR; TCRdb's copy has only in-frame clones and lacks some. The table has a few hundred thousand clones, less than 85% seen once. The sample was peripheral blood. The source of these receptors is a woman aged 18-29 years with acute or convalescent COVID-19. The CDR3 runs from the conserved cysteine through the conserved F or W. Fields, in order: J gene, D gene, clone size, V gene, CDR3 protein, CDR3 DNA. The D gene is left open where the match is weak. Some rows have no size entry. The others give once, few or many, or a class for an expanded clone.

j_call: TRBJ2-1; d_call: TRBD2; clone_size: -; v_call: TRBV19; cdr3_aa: CASSTSSGIGNEQFF; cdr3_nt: TGTGCCAGTAGTACAAGTAGCGGGATAGGGAATGAGCAGTTCTTC
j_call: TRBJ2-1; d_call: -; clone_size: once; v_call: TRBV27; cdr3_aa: CASSLTSWNEQFF; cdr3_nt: TGTGCCAGCAGTCTGACTAGTTGGAATGAGCAGTTCTTC
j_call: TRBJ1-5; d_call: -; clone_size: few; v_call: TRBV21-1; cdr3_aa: CASRACQPGTGEQNSNQPQHF; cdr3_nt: TGTGCCAGCAGAGCCTGCCAACCCGGGACAGGGGAACAAAATAGCAATCAGCCCCAGCATTTT
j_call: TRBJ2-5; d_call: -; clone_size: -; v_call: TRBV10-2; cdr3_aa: CASSEIGYYETQYF; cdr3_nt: TGCGCCAGCAGTGAGATCGGTTATTATGAGACCCAGTACTTC
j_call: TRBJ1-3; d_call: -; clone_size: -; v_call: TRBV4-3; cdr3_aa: CASSQAEGTTIYF; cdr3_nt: TGCGCCAGCAGCCAAGCGGAGGGTACCACCATATATTTT
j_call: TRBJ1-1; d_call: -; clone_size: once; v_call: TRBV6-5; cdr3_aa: CASSPLMNTEAFF; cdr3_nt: TGTGCCAGCAGTCCGTTAATGAACACTGAAGCTTTCTTT
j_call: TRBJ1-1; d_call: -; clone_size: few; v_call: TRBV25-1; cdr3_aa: CASSGPPGRLNTEAFF; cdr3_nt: TGTGCCAGCAGTGGGCCCCCAGGTCGTCTGAACACTGAAGCTTTCTTT
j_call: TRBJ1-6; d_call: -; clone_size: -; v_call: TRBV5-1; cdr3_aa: CASSLEGGAASGSSPLHF; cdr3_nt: TGCGCCAGCAGCTTGGAGGGGGGGGCCGCGTCCGGAAGCTCACCCCTCCACTTT
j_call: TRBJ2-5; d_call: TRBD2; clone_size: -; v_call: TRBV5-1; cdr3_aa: CASSFTSVETQYF; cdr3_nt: TGCGCCAGCAGCTTCACTAGCGTGGAGACCCAGTACTTC
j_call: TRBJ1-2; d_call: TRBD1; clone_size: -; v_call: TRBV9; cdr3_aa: CASSLYSQGGYGYTF; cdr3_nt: TGTGCCAGCAGCCTATACTCACAGGGGGGGTATGGCTACACCTTC
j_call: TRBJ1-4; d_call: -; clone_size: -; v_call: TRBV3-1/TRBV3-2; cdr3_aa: CASSQDMAGVREKLFF; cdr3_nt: TGTGCCAGCAGCCAAGATATGGCGGGGGTCCGGGAAAAACTGTTTTTT
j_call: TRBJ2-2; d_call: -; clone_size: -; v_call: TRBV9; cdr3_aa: CASSVANRFGGELFF; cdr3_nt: TGTGCCAGCAGCGTAGCTAATCGCTTCGGCGGGGAGCTGTTTTTT
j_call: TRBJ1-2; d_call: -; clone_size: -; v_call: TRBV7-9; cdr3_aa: CASSLGREGSLYGYTF; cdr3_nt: TGTGCCAGCAGCTTAGGAAGGGAGGGGAGCCTCTATGGCTACACCTTC
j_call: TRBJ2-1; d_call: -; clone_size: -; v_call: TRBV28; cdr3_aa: CASSPTGASYNEQFF; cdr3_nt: TGTGCCAGCAGCCCGACAGGCGCGTCCTACAATGAGCAGTTCTTC